This T cell receptor (beta chain) stems from a study of Ad26.COV2.S vaccination and SARS-CoV-2 variants. Notes on the study in general: While placebo recipients had lower spike-specific TCR breadth, vaccine recipients had more. The TCR breadth and depth analyses may have produced an underestimate of total T cell responses. It was found that vaccine and placebo recipients had similar non-spike TCR breadth.

About this clone itself: Its antigen is still unknown.

The assay was immunoSEQ multiplex PCR, and TCRdb's table has in-frame clones only and misses some. The sample records about 350,000 clones, about 90% being singletons. Germline V CDR1 and CDR2: LGHNA, YSLEER. This CDR3 comprises 14 residues. V was cut by 3 bases and J by 6 bases, with 15 bases left in between. The clonotype was recovered from a human donor who had recovered from COVID-19. Here the sequenced sample was peripheral blood, taken after recovery from COVID-19. The rearrangement uses TRBV4-3 and TRBJ2-7; D remains unclear. Here the CDR3 DNA reads TGCGCCAGCAGCCAGGAGTACAGATCGAGCGAGCAGTACTTC. Protein sequence: CASSQEYRSSEQYF.